This T cell receptor beta chain was identified in a study of OX40 agonist ivuxolimab in advanced cancers. TCRdb's copy holds only in-frame clones and misses some; the assay was immunoSEQ multiplex PCR. The profile covers about 52,000 clones, with about 88% appearing a single time and 11% to 15% taken by the ten largest. Source: CD4+ or CD8+ T cells sorted from blood, taken in a trial of the OX40 agonist ivuxolimab. The sequence came from an adult with an advanced solid tumor such as melanoma, head and neck, liver or kidney cancer.

CDR3 protein: CASSPSPGRYEQYF. The CDR3 DNA follows: TGTGCCAGCTCCCCCTCACCGGGGCGGTACGAGCAGTACTTC. The J gene is TRBJ2-7, the V gene TRBV6-5, with D perhaps matching TRBD1 or TRBD2 (5 bases each). The CDR3 runs to 14 residues. Germline CDR1 reads MNHEY; CDR2 reads SVGAGI. V lost 8 bases and J lost 4, with 18 bases in between.